This T cell receptor (beta chain) was documented in a study of T cells in women clearing cervical HPV infection. Across the study: Case blood was drawn a median approximately 150 days after lesion detection. General study findings and limits: CIN3+ cases had significantly higher TCR repertoire richness than controls, but evenness did not differ.

The V gene's germline CDR1 is SEHNR and CDR2 FQNEAQ (reference sequence). Trimming took 5 bases from V and 7 from J, leaving 14 bases between them. This CDR3 region has 13 residues. Frequency places this clone as medium-sized. Its target is unknown. The read is 3 residues too short to cover the CDR3 end, so that end is filled in from the germline J gene. Profiling relied on immunoSEQ multiplex PCR, and the TCRdb table lists in-frame clones only, not all of them. This sample's table has about 34,000 clones. The chain carries TRBV7-9 and TRBJ2-5, with no clear D. Sequences were obtained from blood buffy coat. This TCR was recovered from a woman aged 18 to 75 with a cervical HPV16 infection that either progressed to CIN3+ or cleared (not recorded which). The chain's CDR3 is CASSLNNFGTQYF. The sequenced part of the CDR3 DNA is TGTGCCAGCAGCCTGAACAATTTTGGGACC.